This is a list of T cell receptor beta chains from one sample in a study of CD8+ T cells in alopecia areata. The assay was immunoSEQ multiplex PCR, and TCRdb's table has in-frame clones only and misses some. The sample has 65,000 to 95,000 clones, just over 50% seen once. Sequencing input: NKG2D-high CD8+ T cells sorted from blood. These TCRs come from a human donor with alopecia areata. CDR3s include the opening cysteine and the closing phenylalanine or tryptophan. D genes are given only for firm matches. Size is omitted from some rows. Given values are once, few, many or a class for expanded clones.

TRBJ2-2	.	.	TRBV30	13	TGTGCCTGCCCCGGGATGAACACCGGGGAGCTGTTTTTT	CACPGMNTGELFF
TRBJ1-5	.	few	TRBV4-3	15	TGCGCCAGCAGCCAAGAAGCCGTAGGTAGTCAGCCCCAGCATTTT	CASSQEAVGSQPQHF
TRBJ2-3	.	.	TRBV15	14	TGTGCCACCATGGAGGGGACGAGCACAGATACGCAGTATTTT	CATMEGTSTDTQYF
TRBJ2-3	.	.	TRBV7-8	14	TGTGCCAGCAGATTAGCGGAGATCACAGATACGCAGTATTTT	CASRLAEITDTQYF
TRBJ2-1	.	.	TRBV4-3	15	TGCGCCAGCAGCCAGGTAGAGTTCGGCTACAATGAGCAGTTCTTC	CASSQVEFGYNEQFF
TRBJ2-7	.	.	TRBV27	13	TGTGCCAGCAGTGCCGGGAGCTCCTACGAGCAGTACTTC	CASSAGSSYEQYF
TRBJ2-7	.	.	TRBV7-9	13	TGTGCCAGCAGCCCGGTGGGTGACTACGAGCAGTACTTC	CASSPVGDYEQYF
TRBJ1-6	.	.	TRBV9	14	TGTGCCAGCAGCGTAGTTTGGCTAGATTCACCCCTCCACTTT	CASSVVWLDSPLHF
TRBJ1-2	TRBD1	few	TRBV28	18	TGTGCCAGCAGTCTCACAAGGGACAGGATATCCGTCCGCTATGGCTACACCTTC	CASSLTRDRISVRYGYTF
TRBJ1-2	.	.	TRBV29-1	16	TGCAGCGTTGAGTTCGGGCAGGCCCCAGCTAACTATGGCTACACCTTC	CSVEFGQAPANYGYTF
TRBJ2-7	.	once	TRBV27	14	TGTGCCAGCAGTTTCAACGAAGGCTCCTACGAGCAGTACTTC	CASSFNEGSYEQYF
TRBJ1-2	.	.	TRBV20-1	11	TGCAGTGCTAGAGAGGGCTATGGCTACACCTTC	CSAREGYGYTF
TRBJ2-1	.	.	TRBV6-5	14	TGTGCCACCGGCCTTGGGGGGGCCAGTAATGAGCAGTTCTTC	CATGLGGASNEQFF
TRBJ2-7	.	.	TRBV5-1	12	TGCGCCAGCGTGGGACCTGCCTACGAGCAGTACTTC	CASVGPAYEQYF
TRBJ2-2	TRBD2	.	TRBV30	13	TGTGGATGGGGACTAGAGTTTCCCGGGGAGCTGTTTTTT	CGWGLEFPGELFF
TRBJ1-2	.	.	TRBV27	14	TGTGCCAGCAGCTCGGTAGACAGTTCCTATGGCTACACCTTC	CASSSVDSSYGYTF
TRBJ1-1	.	.	TRBV29-1	13	TGCAGCGTTGTATCGGGGCTAGAAACTGAAGCTTTCTTT	CSVVSGLETEAFF
TRBJ1-1	.	.	TRBV4-3	13	TGCGCCAGCAGCGGAAATCGGAGGACTGAAGCTTTCTTT	CASSGNRRTEAFF
TRBJ2-7	.	few	TRBV28	13	TGTGCCAGCAGGTCCGGGGGTAACTACGAGCAGTACTTC	CASRSGGNYEQYF
TRBJ2-2	.	.	TRBV30	13	TGTGCCTGGAGCCCAATAAACACCGGGGAGCTGTTTTTT	CAWSPINTGELFF
TRBJ2-3	TRBD1	few	TRBV18	15	TGTGCCAGCTCACAACAGGGGGCCGGCACAGATACGCAGTATTTT	CASSQQGAGTDTQYF
TRBJ1-4	.	.	TRBV27	17	TGTGCCAGCAGTTTAGGGACGTCCCTAGGTGCTAATGAAAAACTGTTTTTT	CASSLGTSLGANEKLFF
TRBJ2-7	TRBD1	.	TRBV27	11	TGTGCCAGCTCCAAAGGGGGCGGGCAGTACTTC	CASSKGGGQYF
TRBJ1-1	TRBD1	.	TRBV9	14	TGTGCCAGCAGCGTGACAGGGACGGGCACTGAAGCTTTCTTT	CASSVTGTGTEAFF